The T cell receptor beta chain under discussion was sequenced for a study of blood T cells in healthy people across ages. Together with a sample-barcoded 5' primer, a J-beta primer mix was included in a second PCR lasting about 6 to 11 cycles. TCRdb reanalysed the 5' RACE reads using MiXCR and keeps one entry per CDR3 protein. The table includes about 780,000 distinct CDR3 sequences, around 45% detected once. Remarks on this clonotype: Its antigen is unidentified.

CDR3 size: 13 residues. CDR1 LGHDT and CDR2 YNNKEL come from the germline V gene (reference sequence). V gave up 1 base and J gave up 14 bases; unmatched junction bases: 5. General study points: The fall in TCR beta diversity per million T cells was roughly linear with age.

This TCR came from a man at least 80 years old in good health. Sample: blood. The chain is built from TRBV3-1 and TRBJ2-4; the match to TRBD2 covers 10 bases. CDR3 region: CASSQGGLAGEYF. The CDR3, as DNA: TGTGCCAGCAGCCAAGGTGGGCTAGCGGGAGAGTACTTC.